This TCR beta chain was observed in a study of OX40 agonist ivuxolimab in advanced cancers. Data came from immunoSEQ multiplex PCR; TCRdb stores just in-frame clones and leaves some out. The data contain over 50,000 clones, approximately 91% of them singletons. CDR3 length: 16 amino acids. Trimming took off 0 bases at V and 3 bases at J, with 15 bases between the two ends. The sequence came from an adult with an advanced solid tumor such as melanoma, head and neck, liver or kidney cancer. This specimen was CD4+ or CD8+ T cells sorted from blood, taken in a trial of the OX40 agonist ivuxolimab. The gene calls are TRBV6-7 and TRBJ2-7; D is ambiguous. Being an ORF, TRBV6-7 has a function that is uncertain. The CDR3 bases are TGTGCCAGCAGTTACTCGAGTGCGGAGAGTCGCTACGAGCAGTACTTC. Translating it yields CASSYSSAESRYEQYF.